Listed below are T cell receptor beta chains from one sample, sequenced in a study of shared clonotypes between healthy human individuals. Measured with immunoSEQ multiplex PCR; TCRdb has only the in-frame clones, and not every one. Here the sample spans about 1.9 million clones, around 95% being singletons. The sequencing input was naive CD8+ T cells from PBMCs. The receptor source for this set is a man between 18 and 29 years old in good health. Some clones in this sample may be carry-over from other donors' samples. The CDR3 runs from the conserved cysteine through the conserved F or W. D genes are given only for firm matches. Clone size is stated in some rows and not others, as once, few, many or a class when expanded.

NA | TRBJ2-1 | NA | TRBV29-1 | CSVEMVYNEQFF | TGCAGCGTTGAAATGGTCTACAATGAGCAGTTCTTC
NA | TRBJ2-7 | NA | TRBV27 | CASSLVGEGYEQYF | TGTGCCAGCAGTTTGGTGGGAGAGGGGTACGAGCAGTACTTC
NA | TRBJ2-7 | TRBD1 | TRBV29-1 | CSVESGRQGYEQYF | TGCAGCGTTGAATCGGGGCGACAGGGCTACGAGCAGTACTTC
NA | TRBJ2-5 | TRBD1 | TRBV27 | CASSFDPDRGQETQYF | TGTGCCAGCAGTTTCGACCCTGACAGGGGGCAAGAGACCCAGTACTTC
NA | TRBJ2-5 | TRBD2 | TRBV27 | CASSLSHSGGSETQYF | TGTGCCAGCAGTTTATCGCACTCGGGGGGATCTGAGACCCAGTACTTC
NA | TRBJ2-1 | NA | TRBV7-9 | CASSHHTPPGHGVINEQFF | TGTGCCAGCAGCCATCATACCCCTCCCGGTCACGGGGTCATCAATGAGCAGTTCTTC
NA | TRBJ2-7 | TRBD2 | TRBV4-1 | CASSQDGAGSYEQYF | TGCGCCAGCAGCCAAGATGGAGCGGGGAGCTACGAGCAGTACTTC
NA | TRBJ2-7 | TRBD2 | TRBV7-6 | CASSSNGRAADEQYF | TGTGCCAGCAGCTCAAACGGGAGGGCCGCGGACGAGCAGTACTTC
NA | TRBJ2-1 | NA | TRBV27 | CASRIRITMYNEQFF | TGTGCCAGCAGGATTCGAATAACCATGTACAATGAGCAGTTCTTC
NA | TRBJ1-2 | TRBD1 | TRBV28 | CASSSTGGHYGYTF | TGTGCCAGCAGTTCGACAGGGGGCCACTATGGCTACACCTTC
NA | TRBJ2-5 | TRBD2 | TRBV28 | CASSLVAGGEETQYF | TGTGCCAGCAGTCTAGTAGCGGGAGGAGAAGAGACCCAGTACTTC
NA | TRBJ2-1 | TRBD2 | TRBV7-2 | CASSPGLAGGLEQFF | TGTGCCAGCTCCCCGGGACTAGCGGGAGGGTTGGAGCAGTTCTTC
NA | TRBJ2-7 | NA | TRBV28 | CASRRERGPYEQYF | TGTGCCAGCAGACGGGAGAGGGGACCCTACGAGCAGTACTTC
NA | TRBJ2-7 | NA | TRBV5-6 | CASSLWQKYYEQYF | TGTGCCAGCAGCTTGTGGCAGAAATACTACGAGCAGTACTTC
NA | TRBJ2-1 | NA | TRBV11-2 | CASASRQDPTYNEQFF | TGTGCCAGCGCTTCCAGACAGGATCCGACCTACAATGAGCAGTTCTTC
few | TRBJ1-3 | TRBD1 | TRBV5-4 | CASSYGQGAGNTIYF | TGTGCCAGCAGCTACGGACAGGGAGCCGGAAACACCATATATTTT
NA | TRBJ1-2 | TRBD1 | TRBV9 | CASSGMDRLVVGYTF | TGTGCCAGCAGCGGGATGGACAGGTTGGTTGTTGGCTACACCTTC
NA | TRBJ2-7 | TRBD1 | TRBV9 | CASSVGLGQSYEQYF | TGTGCCAGCAGCGTAGGCTTGGGACAGTCCTACGAGCAGTACTTC
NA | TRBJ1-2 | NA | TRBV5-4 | CASTTDSGGYTF | TGTGCCAGCACCACGGACAGCGGCGGCTACACCTTC
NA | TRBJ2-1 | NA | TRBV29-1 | CSVPSPSQYNEQFF | TGCAGCGTTCCCTCTCCCTCCCAATACAATGAGCAGTTCTTC
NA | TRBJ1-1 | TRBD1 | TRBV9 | CASSPPGQGRNTEAFF | TGTGCCAGCAGCCCGCCAGGACAGGGTAGGAACACTGAAGCTTTCTTT
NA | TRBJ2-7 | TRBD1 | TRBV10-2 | CASSTGDHEQYF | TGCGCCAGCAGTACAGGGGACCACGAGCAGTACTTC
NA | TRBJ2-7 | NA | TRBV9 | CASSRGDEQYF | TGTGCCAGCAGCCGAGGGGACGAGCAGTACTTC
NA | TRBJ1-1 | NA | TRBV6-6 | CASRGGTEAFF | TGTGCCAGCAGGGGCGGCACTGAAGCTTTCTTT
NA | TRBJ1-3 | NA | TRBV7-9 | CASSFPPPVEGNTIYF | TGTGCCAGCAGCTTCCCCCCCCCGGTGGAAGGAAACACCATATATTTT
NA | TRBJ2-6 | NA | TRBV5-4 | CASSQLTFTGPGANVLTF | TGTGCCAGCAGCCAACTGACATTCACAGGACCTGGGGCCAACGTCCTGACTTTC
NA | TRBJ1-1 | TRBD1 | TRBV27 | CASSLQGVNTEAFF | TGTGCCAGCAGTTTACAGGGGGTGAACACTGAAGCTTTCTTT
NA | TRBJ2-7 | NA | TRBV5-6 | CASSLVGQGMWEQYF | TGTGCCAGCAGCTTGGTTGGTCAGGGGATGTGGGAGCAGTACTTC
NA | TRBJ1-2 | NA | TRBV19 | CASSVNRVTGYGYTF | TGTGCCAGCTCCGTAAACAGGGTGACGGGCTATGGCTACACCTTC
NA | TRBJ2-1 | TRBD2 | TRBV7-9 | CASSHEAGTRGEQFF | TGTGCCAGCAGCCACGAAGCCGGGACTAGAGGTGAGCAGTTCTTC
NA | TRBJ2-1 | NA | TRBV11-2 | CASSLDVEEQFF | TGTGCCAGCAGCTTAGACGTCGAGGAGCAGTTCTTC
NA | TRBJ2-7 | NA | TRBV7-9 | CASSSQGTEQYF | TGTGCCAGCAGCTCCCAGGGTACTGAGCAGTACTTC
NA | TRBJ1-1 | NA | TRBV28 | CASSFQMLEMNTEAFF | TGTGCCAGCAGTTTTCAGATGCTAGAAATGAACACTGAAGCTTTCTTT
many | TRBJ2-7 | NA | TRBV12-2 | CASRLEDRGRIETYEQYF | TGTGCAAGTCGCTTAGAGGACAGGGGGCGCATTGAGACCTACGAGCAGTACTTC
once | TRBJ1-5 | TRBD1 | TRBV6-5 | CASFQGGNQPQHF | TGTGCCAGTTTTCAGGGGGGCAATCAGCCCCAGCATTTT
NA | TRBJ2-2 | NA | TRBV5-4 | CASSATGELFF | TGTGCCAGCAGCGCCACCGGGGAGCTGTTTTTT
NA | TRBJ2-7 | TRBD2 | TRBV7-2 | CASSSLLGRRTYEQYF | TGTGCCAGCAGCTCACTTCTCGGGAGGAGGACCTACGAGCAGTACTTC
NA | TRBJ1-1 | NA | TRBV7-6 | CASSLTGMNTEAFF | TGTGCCAGCAGCTTAACAGGGATGAACACTGAAGCTTTCTTT
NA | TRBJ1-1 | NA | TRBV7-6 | CASSPSLGALNTEAFF | TGTGCCAGCAGCCCCAGTCTAGGGGCCCTGAACACTGAAGCTTTCTTT
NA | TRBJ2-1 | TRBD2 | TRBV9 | CASSVASRLAGVNEQFF | TGTGCCAGCAGCGTAGCTTCGAGACTAGCGGGAGTCAATGAGCAGTTCTTC
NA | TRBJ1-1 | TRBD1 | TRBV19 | CASSIGTGTGTEAFF | TGTGCCAGTAGTATTGGGACAGGGACTGGCACTGAAGCTTTCTTT
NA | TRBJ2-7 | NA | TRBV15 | CATSSTPLIVSYEQYF | TGTGCCACCAGCAGCACCCCCCTAATAGTCTCCTACGAGCAGTACTTC
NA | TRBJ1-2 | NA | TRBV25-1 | CASWGSHGYTF | TGTGCCAGCTGGGGTAGCCATGGCTACACCTTC
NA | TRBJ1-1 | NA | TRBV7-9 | CASKSSGDTEAFF | TGTGCCAGCAAATCAAGCGGGGACACTGAAGCTTTCTTT
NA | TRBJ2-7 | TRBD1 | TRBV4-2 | CASSQGQASYEQYF | TGTGCCAGCAGCCAGGGACAGGCGTCCTACGAGCAGTACTTC
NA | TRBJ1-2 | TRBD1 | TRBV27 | CASSPRTGSNYGYTF | TGTGCCAGCAGTCCGAGGACAGGGAGTAACTATGGCTACACCTTC
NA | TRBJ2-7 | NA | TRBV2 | CASTAGPREVRYEQYF | TGTGCCAGCACGGCAGGCCCGAGGGAGGTCCGCTACGAGCAGTACTTC
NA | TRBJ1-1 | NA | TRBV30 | CAWSGGALNTEAFF | TGTGCCTGGAGTGGCGGGGCCCTGAACACTGAAGCTTTCTTT
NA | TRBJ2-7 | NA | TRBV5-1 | CASSSTGVSYEQYF | TGCGCCAGCAGCTCGACAGGAGTCTCCTACGAGCAGTACTTC
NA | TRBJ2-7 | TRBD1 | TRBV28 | CASSNKGQGYEQYF | TGTGCCAGCAGTAACAAGGGACAGGGGTACGAGCAGTACTTC
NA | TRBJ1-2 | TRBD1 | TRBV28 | CASSSIWTGAPNYGYTF | TGTGCCAGCAGTTCAATATGGACAGGGGCCCCTAACTATGGCTACACCTTC
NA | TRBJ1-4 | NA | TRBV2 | CASRLQGGEREKLFF | TGTGCCAGCAGGCTGCAGGGAGGGGAACGGGAAAAACTGTTTTTT
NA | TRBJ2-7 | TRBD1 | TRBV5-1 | CASSDEGQPSEYF | TGCGCCAGCAGCGACGAGGGACAGCCTTCGGAGTACTTC
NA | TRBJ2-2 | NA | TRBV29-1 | CSVLPGNTGELFF | TGCAGCGTCCTCCCGGGGAACACCGGGGAGCTGTTTTTT
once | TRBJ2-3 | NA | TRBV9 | CASSYRRRMSTDTQYF | TGTGCCAGCAGCTATAGGCGCAGGATGAGCACAGATACGCAGTATTTT
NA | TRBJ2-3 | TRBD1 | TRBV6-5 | CASSPRDRGTDTQYF | TGTGCCAGCAGCCCCCGGGACAGGGGGACAGATACGCAGTATTTT
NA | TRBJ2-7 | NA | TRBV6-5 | CASSYSRDKAYEQYF | TGTGCCAGCAGTTACTCGAGGGACAAAGCCTACGAGCAGTACTTC
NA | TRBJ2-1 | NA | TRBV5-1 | CASSGGTAYNEQFF | TGCGCCAGCAGCGGCGGGACGGCCTACAATGAGCAGTTCTTC
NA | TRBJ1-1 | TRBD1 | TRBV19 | CASITGQGLDTEAFF | TGTGCCAGTATCACCGGACAGGGGCTGGACACTGAAGCTTTCTTT